One and the same sample provided the 17 T cell receptor beta chains below, sequenced in a study of tissue T cells after allogeneic stem cell transplantation. Libraries were prepared by immunoSEQ multiplex PCR; TCRdb keeps only in-frame clonotypes and omits some of them. The sample has about 4,000 clones, around 43% seen once. Time point noted: mouse harvest day 14 after allogeneic transplant. Tail vein injection delivered 10^7 T-cell-depleted bone marrow cells and 10^6 splenic CD5+ T cells. Sample: gut tissue. The receptors here all came from a female BALB/c mouse given C57BL/6 T cells with graft-versus-host disease after an allogeneic hematopoietic cell transplant.

In this sample, this clone turned up once. Mouse gene names apply. Read coverage stops 1 residue before the CDR3 terminus; the germline J gene supplies the remainder. The chain recombines TRBV5 with TRBJ1-4, with D perhaps matching TRBD1 (5 bases). The CDR3 loop spans 15 amino acids. CDR1 and CDR2 (germline): LGHNA, YNLKQL (reference sequence). V was cut by 0 bases and J by 2 bases, with 7 bases left in between. The CDR3 sequence is CASSQERGSNERLFF. The DNA read from the CDR3 is TGTGCCAGCAGCCAAGAAAGGGGATCCAACGAAAGATTATTT.

About this clone: The gene symbols are mouse symbols. Sequencing ends 1 residue short of the CDR3 end; the germline J gene provides the rest. The chain combines TRBV1 with TRBJ2-7; maybe TRBD1 (5 bases). The CDR3 consists of 12 residues. Germline lookup yields CDR1 NSQYPW and CDR2 LRSPGD (reference sequence). With 1 base removed from V and 4 bases from J, the gap between germline ends came to 5 bases. The CDR3 bases that were read are TGCACCTGCAGTGCAGGACAGTATGAACAGTAC. This codes for CTCSAGQYEQY. The CDR3 reads in full as CTCSAGQYEQYF.

Concerning this clone: Here the gene names and germline are mouse. The CDR3 is cut off 1 residue early in the read; its end comes from the germline J gene. The chain is built from TRBV26 and TRBJ1-3; tentatively, D is TRBD1 (5 bases). Trimming left V 5 bases short and J 0 bases short, with 8 bases between. Per germline, CDR1 KGHPV and CDR2 FQNQEV (reference sequence). The CDR3 covers 14 residues. The CDR3 sequence is CASSSDSSGNTLYF. CDR3 DNA, as far as it was read: TGTGCCAGCAGTTCAGACAGTTCTGGAAATACGCTCTAT. Using reference TRBV26 and TRBJ1-3 for the parts outside the CDR3, the full variable domain is NSKVIQTPRYLVKGQGQKAKMRCIPEKGHPVVFWYQQNKNNEFKFLINFQNQEVLQQIDMTEKRFSAECPSNSPCSLEIQSSEAGDSALYLCASSSDSSGNTLYFGEGSRLIVV.

With respect to this clone: Genes and germline come from the mouse. Incomplete CDR3 DNA: TGTGCCAGCTCTCTAGACAGGGATGAACAGTAC. This codes for CASSLDRDEQY. The whole CDR3 sequence is CASSLDRDEQYF. V gene TRBV12-2 combines with J gene TRBJ2-7; 7 bases map to TRBD1. The read comes to an end 1 residue before the CDR3 does, leaving the germline J gene to fill in the end. Germline values: CDR1 SGHLS, CDR2 HYDKME. The length of the CDR3 is 12 residues. The ends lost 1 base at V and 5 bases at J; junction bases unmatched: 1.

In regard to this clone: Any gene name here is a mouse gene name. Read data end 1 residue before the CDR3 end; the end is taken from the germline J gene. This chain uses TRBV26 with TRBJ2-4; D might be TRBD1 (6 bases). CDR1 and CDR2 from the germline V gene are KGHPV and FQNQEV (reference sequence). This CDR3 region has 16 residues. V gave up 4 bases and J gave up 0 bases, with 14 bases separating them. CDR3 DNA, as far as it was read: TGTGCCAGCAGTCGTCCGGGACAAATAAGTCAAAACACCTTGTAC. It specifies CASSRPGQISQNTLY. The whole CDR3 protein is CASSRPGQISQNTLYF.

This clone was found a few times. The gene names given are mouse names. The read terminates 1 residue ahead of where the CDR3 ends, so the germline J gene completes it. The V and J genes are TRBV3 and TRBJ2-2; 7 bases map to TRBD1. Losses at the gene ends were 5 bases for V and 2 bases for J; bases not matched to a gene: 2. From germline, CDR1 is SNHLY and CDR2 FYNGKV (reference sequence). This CDR3 spans 14 amino acids. The CDR3 is CASSPTGNTGQLYF. CDR3 bases read: TGTGCCAGCAGCCCGACAGGGAACACCGGGCAGCTCTAC. Filled out from reference TRBV3 and TRBJ2-2, the complete variable domain reads GPKVLQIPSHQIIDMGQMVTLNCDPVSNHLYFYWYKQILGQQMEFLVNFYNGKVMEKSKLFKDQFSVERPDGSYFTLKIQPTALEDSAVYFCASSPTGNTGQLYFGEGSKLTVL.

Remarks on this clone: The genes and germline here are from mouse. Read coverage stops 1 residue before the CDR3 terminus; the germline J gene supplies the remainder. The V and J genes are TRBV24 and TRBJ2-1; 9 bases are shared with TRBD2. The CDR3 sequence is 18 residues long. Germline V gene sequence: CDR1 KGHTA, CDR2 FRNEEI. V lost 2 bases, J lost 3 bases, and 11 bases stayed unmatched. The CDR3 here is CASSLRPYTGGLYAEQFF. The sequenced CDR3 bases are TGTGCCAGCAGTCTGCGGCCCTATACTGGGGGGCTCTATGCTGAGCAGTTC.

Concerning this clone: Gene names refer to mouse genes. The read terminates 1 residue ahead of where the CDR3 ends, so the germline J gene completes it. The chain carries TRBV26 and TRBJ1-3; D ambiguous. V was shortened by 7 bases and J by 0 bases, with 7 bases between the two germline ends. This CDR3 region has 13 residues. Germline values: CDR1 KGHPV, CDR2 FQNQEV (reference sequence). The CDR3 here is CASIQNSGNTLYF. The sequenced part of the CDR3 DNA is TGTGCCAGCATACAGAATTCTGGAAATACGCTCTAT.

On this clone itself: The genes are named according to mouse. The read terminates 1 residue ahead of where the CDR3 ends, so the germline J gene completes it. The rearrangement joins TRBV12-1 to TRBJ2-7; 7 bases agree with TRBD1. The length of the CDR3 is 13 residues. Germline lookup yields CDR1 SGHSN and CDR2 HYEKVE. V gave up 6 bases and J gave up 4 bases; unmatched junction bases: 8. The sequenced CDR3 bases are TGTGCCAGCAGTCTCGGGACAGTATATGAACAGTAC. Protein sequence: CASSLGTVYEQY. The CDR3 reads in full as CASSLGTVYEQYF.

This clone was seen a few times. The gene names given are mouse names. The part of the CDR3 DNA that was read is TGTGCCAGCGGTGTCGGGACAGGGAACAACCAGGCTCCGCTT. Translating it yields CASGVGTGNNQAPL. The full CDR3 reads CASGVGTGNNQAPLF. The genes are TRBV13-2 and TRBJ1-5, with TRBD1 identical over 9 bases. The sequenced fragment ends 1 residue before the CDR3 boundary, so the rest is inferred from the germline J gene. Germline values: CDR1 NNHNN, CDR2 SYGAGS (reference sequence). The V and J ends lost 3 bases and 1 base, in that order; junction bases with no gene match: 2. The CDR3 is made up of 15 amino acids.

This clone was observed a few times. The listed genes are named as in mouse. The read comes to an end 1 residue before the CDR3 does, leaving the germline J gene to fill in the end. This chain uses TRBV12-2 with TRBJ1-4; D remains unclear. V shed 3 bases and J shed 0 bases, with 7 bases lying between them. Germline CDR1 SGHLS, CDR2 HYDKME. This CDR3 region has 14 residues. The CDR3 loop reads CASSLQISNERLFF. Partial CDR3 DNA: TGTGCCAGCTCTTTACAGATTTCCAACGAAAGATTATTT.

Only a few counts were recorded for this clone. Here the gene names and germline are mouse. The CDR3 end is not reached by the read, which stops 1 residue before it; the germline J gene fills it in. The V call is TRBV15, the J call TRBJ2-5, with D unresolved. V was pared by 3 bases and J by 0 bases, with 4 bases between. Looked up from germline, CDR1 is SGHND and CDR2 is FRSKSL. CDR3 length: 13 residues. Incomplete CDR3 DNA: TGTGCCAGCAGTTTCAGAAACCAAGACACCCAGTAC. Protein product: CASSFRNQDTQY. The whole CDR3 sequence reads CASSFRNQDTQYF. Variable domain in full (rest from reference TRBV15 and TRBJ2-5): DAGVTQTPRHEVAEKGQTIILKCEPVSGHNDLFWYRQTKIQGLELLSYFRSKSLMEDGGAFKDRFKAEMLNSSFSTLKIQPTEPKDSAVYLCASSFRNQDTQYFGPGTRLLVL.

Worth noting for this clone: Mouse gene names apply. The CDR3 end falls 1 residue outside the read, so it is completed with the germline J gene. V and J are TRBV13-3 and TRBJ2-5; D is ambiguous. CDR1 and CDR2 from the germline V gene are NNHDY and SYVADS. CDR3 length equals 11 residues. V shed 5 bases and J shed 2 bases, with 3 bases lying between them. The CDR3 bases that were read are TGTGCCAGCAGCCTCCAAGACACCCAGTAC. Protein: CASSLQDTQY. From start to end, the CDR3 is CASSLQDTQYF.

Concerning this clone: Mouse gene names apply. The CDR3 end lies 1 residue beyond the end of the read and is filled in from the germline J gene. The V call is TRBV16, the J call TRBJ2-5, with TRBD1 as a possible D gene (6 bases). Germline loops: CDR1 SGHSA, CDR2 FRNQAP. CDR3 length equals 14 residues. V was pared by 5 bases and J by 5 bases, with 14 bases between. The sequenced part of the CDR3 DNA is TGTGCAAGCAGCCTACAGGGAGCGGGAGACACCCAGTAC. This gives the protein CASSLQGAGDTQY. The CDR3, in full, reads CASSLQGAGDTQYF.

This clone has a handful of counts. Genes and germline come from the mouse. The observed sequence ends 1 residue before the CDR3 terminus, with the missing tail filled in from the germline J gene. The chain joins TRBV2 to TRBJ2-7; D remains ambiguous. V was pared by 0 bases and J by 0 bases, with 6 bases between. Germline assignment: CDR1 LGHNA and CDR2 YSYQKL. The CDR3 is 14 amino acids. Incomplete CDR3 DNA: TGTGCCAGCAGCCAAGAACATAGCTCCTATGAACAGTAC. Protein product: CASSQEHSSYEQY. The CDR3 in its entirety is CASSQEHSSYEQYF.

A note on this clone: The gene names here belong to mouse. Read sequence stops 1 residue before the CDR3 end, and the germline J gene provides the missing end. V usage is TRBV26 and J usage is TRBJ1-1, with 11 bases that match TRBD1. V was clipped by 4 bases and J by 11 bases; unmatched bases: 6. Per germline, CDR1 KGHPV and CDR2 FQNQEV (reference sequence). The CDR3 runs 13 residues. The covered CDR3 bases are TGTGCCAGCAGTCCGGACAGGGGGCAACTGGTCTTC. This codes for CASSPDRGQLVF. The full CDR3 reads CASSPDRGQLVFF.

Worth noting for this clone: Germline and genes: mouse. CDR3 bases read: TGCTCCAGCAGTCACGACAGGGGAGAAGTCTTC. Translating it yields CSSSHDRGEVF. The entire CDR3 protein reads CSSSHDRGEVFF. The V call is TRBV23, the J call TRBJ1-1; the table's TRBD1 call for D was not verified on the DNA. The CDR3 end lies 1 residue beyond the end of the read and is filled in from the germline J gene. The CDR3 length is 12 residues. CDR1 is KGHTA, CDR2 FQNQQP, per germline.